This T cell receptor (beta chain) comes out of a study of blood T cell repertoires in COVID-19. Clones were read by immunoSEQ multiplex PCR, and TCRdb kept only the in-frame ones, dropping some. The profile shows under 250,000 clones, roughly four fifths of them singletons. The CDR3 runs 15 residues. The ends were cut back, 4 bases at V and 1 base at J, with 13 bases in the middle. Germline CDR1 is SGHAT and CDR2 is FQNNGV. The TCR originated in a woman aged 60-75 years who had recovered from COVID-19. Sequencing was carried out using PBMCs or T cells enriched from blood (not recorded which). The chain combines TRBV11-2 with TRBJ1-1; maybe TRBD1 (6 bases). DNA of the CDR3: TGTGCCAGCAGCTCAGAGCAGGGGAGGAACACTGAAGCTTTCTTT. Amino acid sequence: CASSSEQGRNTEAFF.